A single sample is the source of the 21 T cell receptor beta chains below, sequenced in a study of cytotoxic CD8 clonotypes in ibrutinib-treated CLL. The repertoire was sequenced with immunoSEQ multiplex PCR; TCRdb's copy has only in-frame clones and lacks some. The table lists roughly 300,000 clones, more than 70% of them singletons. The specimen comprised PBMCs, sampled at disease progression, from a patient treated with ibrutinib. The origin of the receptors is a human donor with chronic lymphocytic leukemia.

This clone appeared once. An end of the junction differs from the germline gene, which may be a read error. This rearrangement joins TRBV5-6 to TRBJ2-7, with D tentatively TRBD1 (6 bases). The CDR3 spans 13 residues. From germline, CDR1 is SGHDT and CDR2 YYEEEE. The CDR3 reads CASILTGAYEQYF. CDR3 bases: TGTGCCAGCATCTTGACAGGAGCCTACGAGCAGTACTTC. The full variable domain, with the rest looked up from reference TRBV5-6 and TRBJ2-7, is DAGVTQSPTHLIKTRGQQVTLRCSPKSGHDTVSWYQQALGQGPQFIFQYYEEEERQRGNFPDRFSGHQFPNYSSELNVNALLLGDSALYLCASILTGAYEQYFGPGTRLTVT.

This chain connects TRBV29-1 to TRBJ1-2; D is unresolved. Looked up from germline, CDR1 is SQVTM and CDR2 is ANQGSEA. The CDR3 consists of 14 residues. V was trimmed by 4 bases and J by 3 bases, leaving 15 bases between them. CDR3: CSVGAEGVHYGYTF. As DNA, the CDR3 is TGCAGCGTTGGGGCAGAAGGCGTACACTATGGCTACACCTTC.

This clone appeared a single time. The chain carries TRBV6-1 and TRBJ2-7, with TRBD2 as a possible D gene (6 bases). This CDR3 spans 14 amino acids. The V gene lost 8 bases and the J gene lost 4 bases, with 18 bases spanning the gap. Germline V gives CDR1 MNHNS, CDR2 SASEGT. CDR3 coding DNA: TGTGCCAGCTCCCGGCGCGGGGAGGCGTACGAGCAGTACTTC. Protein sequence: CASSRRGEAYEQYF.

V is TRBV7-8 and J is TRBJ1-2; possible D gene TRBD1, 6 bases. The CDR3 loop spans 15 amino acids. Germline V gene sequence: CDR1 SGHVS, CDR2 FQNEAQ. Trimming shortened V by 2 bases and J by 4 bases, and 14 bases separated the two germline ends. DNA of the CDR3: TGTGCCAGCAGCTTAAAGCCGGGGGCCGGCTATGGCTACACCTTC. Translation: CASSLKPGAGYGYTF.

The V call is TRBV4-3, the J call TRBJ1-2; D gene ambiguous. Between the trimmed V and J ends, which lost 3 bases and 5 bases, there was a span of 13 bases. CDR1 LGHNA and CDR2 YSLEER come from the germline V gene. The CDR3 totals 14 residues. In DNA, the CDR3 is TGCGCCAGCAGCCACGGACTGCCCACGTATGGCTACACCTTC. This encodes CASSHGLPTYGYTF.

The rearrangement uses TRBV5-6 and TRBJ2-7; the match to TRBD1 covers 9 bases. Germline CDR1 and CDR2: SGHDT and YYEEEE. The CDR3 runs to 14 residues. Trimming removed 3 bases from V and 6 bases from J; junction bases left unmatched: 7. The CDR3 nucleotides are TGTGCCAGCAGCTATATGGGACAGGGAGGCGAGCAGTACTTC. Translated: CASSYMGQGGEQYF.

This rearrangement joins TRBV5-1 to TRBJ2-7; TRBD2 agrees at 7 bases. CDR3 length: 16 residues. Germline V gives CDR1 SGHRS, CDR2 YFSETQ. V was pared by 1 base and J by 0 bases, with 7 bases of the junction left unmatched. CDR3 bases: TGCGCCAGCAGCTTGCCTAGCGGCCCCAGCTCCTACGAGCAGTACTTC. Amino acids: CASSLPSGPSSYEQYF.

The rearrangement joins TRBV29-1 to TRBJ2-1; 9 bases match TRBD2. V dropped 3 bases and J dropped 6; count of bases not matched to a gene: 9. The CDR3 spans 15 residues. CDR1 is SQVTM and CDR2 is ANQGSEA in the germline V gene. CDR3 loop: CSVDPGTSLRNEQFF. DNA of the CDR3: TGCAGCGTTGACCCAGGGACTAGCTTACGCAATGAGCAGTTCTTC.

The chain uses TRBV7-2 and TRBJ2-3, with TRBD1 matching 9 bases. The CDR3 sequence is 16 residues long. V shed 4 bases and J 10 bases; nucleotides not matched to a gene: 15. In germline, CDR1 is SGHTA, CDR2 FQGNSA. The CDR3 region has the DNA TGTGCCAGCAGCTCGCCCCGGGACAGGGTATTCGGGGCGCAGTATTTT. Amino acid sequence: CASSSPRDRVFGAQYF.

With regard to this clone: Other nucleotide sequences from this sample produce the same CDR3. The chain uses TRBV9 and TRBJ1-1; tentative D call: TRBD1 (5 bases). Germline V gene data show CDR1 as SGDLS and CDR2 as YYNGEE. With 0 bases removed from V and 5 bases from J, the gap between germline ends came to 8 bases. CDR3 length equals 13 residues. The CDR3 nucleotides read TGTGCCAGCAGCGTAGGTGGGGCGACTGAAGCTTTCTTT. It codes for CASSVGGATEAFF.

The CDR3 protein is CAISESRGGTGNTIYF. CDR3 nucleotides: TGTGCCATCAGTGAGTCGAGGGGAGGGACTGGAAACACCATATATTTT. The chain combines TRBV10-3 with TRBJ1-3; a weak D match, TRBD1 (5 bases). The germline V gene has CDR1 ENHRY and CDR2 SYGVKD. V gave up 0 bases and J gave up 2 bases, with 11 bases separating them. The CDR3 is made up of 16 amino acids.

This clone was detected once. The chain uses TRBV6-1 and TRBJ1-2, with 7 bases aligning to TRBD1. The CDR3 loop spans 14 amino acids. Per the germline V gene, CDR1 is MNHNS and CDR2 is SASEGT. V was pared by 5 bases and J by 4 bases, with 7 bases of the junction left unmatched. This chain's CDR3 is CASSPQAGGYGYTF. The CDR3 bases are TGTGCCAGCAGTCCCCAGGCAGGGGGCTATGGCTACACCTTC.

CDR3 DNA sequence: TGCAGCGGGACTACCCCTACCGGGACAGACCTAACTGGGGAGGAAGCTTTCTTT. It is translated as CSGTTPTGTDLTGEEAFF. The chain carries TRBV29-1 and TRBJ1-1; 7 nucleotides align to TRBD1. Germline V gives CDR1 SQVTM, CDR2 ANQGSEA. This CDR3 has 18 amino acids. Trimming cost V 7 bases and J 8 bases; bases outside gene matches: 28.

This chain uses TRBV29-1 with TRBJ2-7; D might be TRBD1 or TRBD2, each matching 5 bases. Germline CDR1 SQVTM, CDR2 ANQGSEA. This CDR3 region has 15 residues. V lost 0 bases and J 3 bases, leaving 15 bases between the germline ends. The CDR3 DNA reads TGCAGCGTTGAAGACCCGGCAGGGAGCGACTACGAGCAGTACTTC. It codes for CSVEDPAGSDYEQYF.

The CDR3 loop is CASTRTGGTGELFF. As DNA, the CDR3 is TGTGCCAGCACCCGGACAGGAGGTACCGGGGAGCTGTTTTTT. The chain carries TRBV11-2 and TRBJ2-2; 7 bases fit TRBD1. The CDR3 is 14 amino acids. The V gene end was trimmed by 7 bases and the J gene end by 5 bases; junction bases not matched to a gene: 7. CDR1 is SGHAT and CDR2 is FQNNGV in the germline V gene.

The CDR3 loop is CASLDRANYGYTF. The CDR3 DNA sequence: TGTGCCAGCCTGGACAGGGCTAACTATGGCTACACCTTC. The chain recombines TRBV2 with TRBJ1-2; 8 bases are a match to TRBD1. This CDR3 contains 13 residues. V lost 8 bases to trimming and J lost 0 bases; unmatched junction nucleotides: 2. Looked up from germline, CDR1 is SNHLY and CDR2 is FYNNEI. Full variable domain (missing parts from reference TRBV2 and TRBJ1-2): EPEVTQTPSHQVTQMGQEVILRCVPISNHLYFYWYRQILGQKVEFLVSFYNNEISEKSEIFDDQFSVERPDGSNFTLKIRSTKLEDSAMYFCASLDRANYGYTFGSGTRLTVV.

This clone came up once. The rearrangement joins TRBV28 to TRBJ1-2, with TRBD1 identical over 10 bases. CDR1 and CDR2 (germline): MDHEN, SYDVKM. This CDR3 comprises 15 residues. V lost 5 bases, J lost 2 bases, and 5 bases stayed unmatched. CDR3 DNA sequence: TGTGCCAGCAGTCCTCGGACAGGGGGGAACTATGGCTACACCTTC. As protein: CASSPRTGGNYGYTF.

The chain is built from TRBV19 and TRBJ2-2; perhaps TRBD1 as D (7 bases). This CDR3 region has 17 residues. Germline loops: CDR1 LNHDA, CDR2 SQIVND (reference sequence). V gave up 3 bases and J gave up 3 bases, with 17 bases separating them. CDR3 residues: CASSIRPTGRHTGELFF. CDR3 DNA sequence: TGTGCCAGTAGTATCCGACCGACAGGGAGGCACACCGGGGAGCTGTTTTTT.

The chain employs TRBV5-1 and TRBJ2-5, with D unresolved. The CDR3 is 13 residues long. V was pared by 1 base and J by 3 bases, with 7 bases between. Germline lookup yields CDR1 SGHRS and CDR2 YFSETQ. CDR3 DNA: TGCGCCAGCAGCTTGATCCCGGAAGAGACCCAGTACTTC. Translating gives CASSLIPEETQYF.

The J gene is TRBJ2-3, the V gene TRBV29-1; 12 nucleotides match TRBD2. CDR3 length: 15 residues. The J segment lost 2 bases and the V segment lost 7 bases, leaving 7 bases of the junction unmatched. Germline CDR1 SQVTM, CDR2 ANQGSEA. In DNA form, the CDR3 reads TGCAGCGCCGGGACTAGCGGGTACTACACAGATACGCAGTATTTT. This sequence encodes CSAGTSGYYTDTQYF.

In the case of this clone: Given the absence of the conserved phenylalanine or tryptophan at the CDR3 end, a read error is likely. Because the CDR3's place on the DNA is in doubt, the DNA is left out and the CDR3 is given as listed by TCRdb. The chain employs TRBV1 and TRBJ1-2. TRBV1 has pseudogene status. 11 amino acids form the CDR3, both terminal residues included. CDR3 in amino acids: CTSSPLIQRTV.